This T cell receptor beta chain was retrieved from a study of cytomegalovirus exposure and HLA in healthy donors. Study summary: In a previous analysis, 100 million to 140 million unique TCR beta sequences were found from 150 million to 200 million T cells.

With 60 Vbeta and 13 Jbeta primers, the PCR was carried out. The data were produced by immunoSEQ multiplex PCR, yet TCRdb's version contains in-frame clones alone and is incomplete. In the table there are approximately 140,000 clones, approximately 80% of which are singletons. Study outcomes and limitations: It was reportedly the case that the classifier diagnosed cytomegalovirus status with high specificity and sensitivity. Several of the most significant clusters were apparently associated with common viral pathogens in a later analysis.

For this clone: The target antigen is unknown.

Trimming pared 3 bases from V and 4 bases from J, leaving 9 bases between. CDR3 length: 13 amino acids. The germline V gene encodes CDR1 MNHNS and CDR2 SASEGT. The sample comprised PBMCs. The rearrangement links TRBV6-1 to TRBJ1-2; D might be TRBD1 (5 bases). This sequence originates from a woman between 40 and 55 years old in good health and CMV-seronegative. In DNA form, the CDR3 reads TGTGCCAGCAGTGACAGGGTCGGCTATGGCTACACCTTC. It encodes CASSDRVGYGYTF.